This T cell receptor beta chain was documented in a study of control samples from healthy donors and cancer patients. This CDR3 has 12 amino acids. The V gene lost 8 bases and the J gene lost 0 bases, with 5 bases spanning the gap. Germline CDR1 reads MNHNY; CDR2 reads SVGAGI (reference sequence). This clone was recorded a few times. Using immunoSEQ multiplex PCR, the repertoire was profiled, and TCRdb retains in-frame clones only, with some absent. This table holds about 150,000 clones, over 85% found once. This chain joins TRBV6-6 and TRBJ1-3; D call uncertain. This TCR derives from a middle-aged man in good health. The sequencing input was blood. The CDR3 spells CASGGSGNTIYF. DNA for the CDR3: TGTGCCAGCGGCGGCTCTGGAAACACCATATATTTT.